This T cell receptor (beta chain) was profiled in a study of blood T cell repertoires in COVID-19. Study background: Samples came from the United States, Italy and Spain, spanning acute and convalescent COVID-19. The analysed material was cDNA or gDNA that came from T cells, B-cell-depleted T cells, or PBMCs.

Germline V lookup: CDR1 MGHRA, CDR2 YSYEKL. V lost 2 bases and J 8 bases, leaving 15 bases between the germline ends. CDR3 length: 14 residues. Original processing notes: By means of reference gene primer amplification, nucleated cell counts were estimated. Some clones are missing from TCRdb's copy, which holds only in-frame ones; the method was immunoSEQ multiplex PCR. The V and J calls and clone size come from that table; D and trimming were worked out from the DNA. This sample carries fewer than 300,000 clones, roughly nine tenths of them seen once, and the ten largest clones take approximately 2%.

The material sequenced was peripheral blood. The TCR comes from a woman younger than 45 with COVID-19, enrolled during active disease. The gene calls are TRBV4-1 and TRBJ1-2; no firm D call. The chain's CDR3 is CASSQPGTSGGYTF. CDR3 coding DNA: TGCGCCAGCAGCCAACCGGGAACCAGTGGGGGCTACACCTTC.